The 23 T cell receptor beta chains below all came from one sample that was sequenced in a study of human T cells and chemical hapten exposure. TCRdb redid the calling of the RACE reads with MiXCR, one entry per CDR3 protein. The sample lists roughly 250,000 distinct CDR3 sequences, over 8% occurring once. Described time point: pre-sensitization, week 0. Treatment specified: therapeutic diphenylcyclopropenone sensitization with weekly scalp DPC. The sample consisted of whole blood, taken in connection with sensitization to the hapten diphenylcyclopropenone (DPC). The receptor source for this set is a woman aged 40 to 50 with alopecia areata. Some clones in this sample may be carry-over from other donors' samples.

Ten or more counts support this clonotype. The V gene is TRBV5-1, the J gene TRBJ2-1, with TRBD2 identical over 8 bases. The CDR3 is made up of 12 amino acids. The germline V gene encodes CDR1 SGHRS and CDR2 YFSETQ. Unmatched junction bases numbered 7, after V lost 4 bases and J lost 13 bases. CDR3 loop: CASSLVAGNQFF. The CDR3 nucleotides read TGCGCCAGCAGCCTGGTAGCGGGAAATCAGTTCTTC.

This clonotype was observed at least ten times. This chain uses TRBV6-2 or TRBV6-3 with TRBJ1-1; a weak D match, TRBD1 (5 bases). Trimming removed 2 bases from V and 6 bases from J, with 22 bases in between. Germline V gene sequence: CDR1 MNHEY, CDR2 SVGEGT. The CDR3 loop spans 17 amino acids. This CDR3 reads CASSYGRLRDAGSEAFF. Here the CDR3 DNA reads TGTGCCAGCAGTTACGGTCGCTTGAGGGACGCGGGCTCTGAAGCTTTCTTT.

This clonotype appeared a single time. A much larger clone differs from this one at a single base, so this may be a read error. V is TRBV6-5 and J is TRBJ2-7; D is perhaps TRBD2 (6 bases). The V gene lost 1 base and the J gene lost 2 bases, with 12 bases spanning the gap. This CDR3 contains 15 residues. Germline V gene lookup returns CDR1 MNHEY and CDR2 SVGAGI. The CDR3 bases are TGTGCCAGCAGTTACTTGATAAGCGGGCCCTACGAGCAGTACTTC. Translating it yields CASSYLISGPYEQYF.

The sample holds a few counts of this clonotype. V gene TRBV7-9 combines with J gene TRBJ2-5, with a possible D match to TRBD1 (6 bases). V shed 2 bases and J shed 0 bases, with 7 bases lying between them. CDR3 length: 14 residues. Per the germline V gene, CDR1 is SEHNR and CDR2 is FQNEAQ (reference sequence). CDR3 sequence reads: CASSLWDNQETQYF. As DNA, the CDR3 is TGTGCCAGCAGCTTATGGGACAACCAAGAGACCCAGTACTTC.

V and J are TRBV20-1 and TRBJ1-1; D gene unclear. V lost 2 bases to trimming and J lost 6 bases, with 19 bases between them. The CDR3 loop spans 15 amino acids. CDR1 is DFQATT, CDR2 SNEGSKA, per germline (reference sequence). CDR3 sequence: CSARPPGREGSEAFF. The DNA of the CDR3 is TGCAGTGCTAGACCCCCCGGGAGGGAGGGTTCTGAAGCTTTCTTT.

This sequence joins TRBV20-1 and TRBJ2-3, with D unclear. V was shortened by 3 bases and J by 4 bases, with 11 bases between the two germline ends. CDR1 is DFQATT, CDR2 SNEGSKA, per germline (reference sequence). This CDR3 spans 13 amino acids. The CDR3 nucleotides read TGCAGTGCTAGTCACCCAACCGCAGATACGCAGTATTTT. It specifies CSASHPTADTQYF.

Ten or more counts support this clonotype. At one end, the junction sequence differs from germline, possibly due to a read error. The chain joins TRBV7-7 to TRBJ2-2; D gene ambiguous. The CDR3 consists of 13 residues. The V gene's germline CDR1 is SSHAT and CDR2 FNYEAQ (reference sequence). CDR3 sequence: CASSPEVPGELFF. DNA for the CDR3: TGTGCTAGCAGCCCTGAGGTACCCGGGGAGCTGTTTTTT.

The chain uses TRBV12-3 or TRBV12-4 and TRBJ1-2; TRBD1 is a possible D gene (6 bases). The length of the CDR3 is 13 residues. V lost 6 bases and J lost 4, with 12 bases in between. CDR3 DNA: TGTGCCAGCAGCCCTTGGACAGCCTATGGCTACACCTTC. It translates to CASSPWTAYGYTF.

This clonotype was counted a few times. In DNA form, the CDR3 reads TGCGCCAGCAGCCAAGATATAGGATTCAACTATGGCTACACCTTC. Translation gives CASSQDIGFNYGYTF. The V and J genes are TRBV4-3 and TRBJ1-2; D call uncertain. The V and J ends lost 0 bases and 2 bases respectively, with 10 bases between them. Germline-derived CDR1 and CDR2 are LGHNA and YSLEER. This CDR3 region has 15 residues.

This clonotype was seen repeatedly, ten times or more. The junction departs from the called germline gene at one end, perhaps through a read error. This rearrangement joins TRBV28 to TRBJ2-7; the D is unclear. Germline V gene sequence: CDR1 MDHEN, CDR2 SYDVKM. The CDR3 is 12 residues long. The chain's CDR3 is CASSLYSYEQYF. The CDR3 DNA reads TGCGCCAGCAGCTTATACTCCTACGAGCAGTACTTC.

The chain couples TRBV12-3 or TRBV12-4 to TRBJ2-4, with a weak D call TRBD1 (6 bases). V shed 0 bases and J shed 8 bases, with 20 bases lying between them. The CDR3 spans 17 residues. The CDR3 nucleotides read TGTGCCAGCAGTTTAGCGGGGGCGGCCAGACTTAGGGACATTCAGTACTTC. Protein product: CASSLAGAARLRDIQYF.

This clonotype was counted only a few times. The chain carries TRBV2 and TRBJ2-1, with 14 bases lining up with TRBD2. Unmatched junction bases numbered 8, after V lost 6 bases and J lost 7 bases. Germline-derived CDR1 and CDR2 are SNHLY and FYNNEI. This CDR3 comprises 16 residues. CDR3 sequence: CASRPGTSGSHNEQFF. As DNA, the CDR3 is TGTGCCAGCAGACCCGGGACTAGCGGGAGTCATAATGAGCAGTTCTTC.

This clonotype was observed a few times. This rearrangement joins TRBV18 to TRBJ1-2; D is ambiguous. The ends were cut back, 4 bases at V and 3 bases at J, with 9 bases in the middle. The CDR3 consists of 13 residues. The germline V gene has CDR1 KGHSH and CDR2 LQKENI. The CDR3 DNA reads TGTGCCAGCTCACTCCGGACTGACTATGGCTACACCTTC. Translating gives CASSLRTDYGYTF.

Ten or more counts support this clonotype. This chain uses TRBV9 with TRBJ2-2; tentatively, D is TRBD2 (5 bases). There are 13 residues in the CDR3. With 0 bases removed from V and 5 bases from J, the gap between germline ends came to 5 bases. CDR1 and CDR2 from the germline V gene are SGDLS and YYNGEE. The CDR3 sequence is CASSVVATGELFF. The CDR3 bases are TGTGCCAGCAGCGTAGTAGCGACCGGGGAGCTGTTTTTT.

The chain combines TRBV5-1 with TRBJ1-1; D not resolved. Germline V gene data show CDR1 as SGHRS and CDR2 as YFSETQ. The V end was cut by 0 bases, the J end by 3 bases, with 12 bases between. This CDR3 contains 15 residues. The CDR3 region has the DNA TGCGCCAGCAGCTTGGTCCCAGGCGGCGACACTGAAGCTTTCTTT. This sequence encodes CASSLVPGGDTEAFF.

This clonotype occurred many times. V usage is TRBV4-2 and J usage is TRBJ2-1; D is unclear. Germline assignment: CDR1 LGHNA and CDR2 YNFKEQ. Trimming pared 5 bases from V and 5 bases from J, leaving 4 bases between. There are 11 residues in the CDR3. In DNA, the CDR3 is TGTGCCAGCAGCTTGAACAATGAGCAGTTCTTC. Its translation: CASSLNNEQFF.

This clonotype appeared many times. The CDR3 DNA follows: TGTGCCAGCAGTTCCCGGGGGGCTAATAATTCACCCCTCCACTTT. It codes for CASSSRGANNSPLHF. The chain links TRBV28 to TRBJ1-6, with a weak D call TRBD1 (6 bases). The CDR3 contains 15 residues. V was pared by 4 bases and J by 5 bases, with 12 bases between. Germline CDR1 is MDHEN and CDR2 is SYDVKM.

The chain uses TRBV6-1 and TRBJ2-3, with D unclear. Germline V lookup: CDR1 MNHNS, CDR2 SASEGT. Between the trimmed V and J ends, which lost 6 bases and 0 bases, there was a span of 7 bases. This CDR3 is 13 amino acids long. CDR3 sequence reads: CASREFSTDTQYF. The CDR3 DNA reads TGTGCCAGCAGAGAATTTAGCACAGATACGCAGTATTTT.

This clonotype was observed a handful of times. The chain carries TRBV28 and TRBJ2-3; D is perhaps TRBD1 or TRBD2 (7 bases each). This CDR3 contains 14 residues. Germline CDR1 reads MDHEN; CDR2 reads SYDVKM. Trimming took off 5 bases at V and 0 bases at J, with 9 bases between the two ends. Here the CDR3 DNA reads TGTGCCAGCAGTCAGGGGGGGAGCACAGATACGCAGTATTTT. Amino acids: CASSQGGSTDTQYF.

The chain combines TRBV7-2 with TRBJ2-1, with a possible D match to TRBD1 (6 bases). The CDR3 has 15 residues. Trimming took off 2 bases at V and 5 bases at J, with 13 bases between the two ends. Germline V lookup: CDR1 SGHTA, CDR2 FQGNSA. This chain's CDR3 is CASSLRGTTNNEQFF. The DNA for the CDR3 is TGTGCCAGCAGCTTAAGGGGGACGACTAACAATGAGCAGTTCTTC.

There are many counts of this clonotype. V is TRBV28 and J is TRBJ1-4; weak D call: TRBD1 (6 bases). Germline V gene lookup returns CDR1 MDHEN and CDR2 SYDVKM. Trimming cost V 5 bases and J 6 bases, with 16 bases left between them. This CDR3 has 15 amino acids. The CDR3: CASSLLGEGDEKLFF. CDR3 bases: TGTGCCAGCAGTCTCTTGGGGGAGGGGGATGAAAAACTGTTTTTT.

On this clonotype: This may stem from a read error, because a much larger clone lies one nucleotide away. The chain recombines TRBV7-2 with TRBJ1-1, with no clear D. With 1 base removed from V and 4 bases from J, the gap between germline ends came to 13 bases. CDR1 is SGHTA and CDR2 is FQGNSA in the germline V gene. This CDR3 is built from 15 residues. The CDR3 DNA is TGTGCCAGCAGCTTAGGTGCGGAGGCTAGCACTGAAGCTTTCTTT. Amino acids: CASSLGAEASTEAFF.

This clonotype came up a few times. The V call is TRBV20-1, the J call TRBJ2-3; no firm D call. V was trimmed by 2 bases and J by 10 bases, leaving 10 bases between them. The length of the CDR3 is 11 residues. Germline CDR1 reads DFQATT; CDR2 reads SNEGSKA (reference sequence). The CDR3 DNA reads TGCAGTGCTAGATGGCCCCCGGCGCAGTATTTT. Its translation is CSARWPPAQYF.